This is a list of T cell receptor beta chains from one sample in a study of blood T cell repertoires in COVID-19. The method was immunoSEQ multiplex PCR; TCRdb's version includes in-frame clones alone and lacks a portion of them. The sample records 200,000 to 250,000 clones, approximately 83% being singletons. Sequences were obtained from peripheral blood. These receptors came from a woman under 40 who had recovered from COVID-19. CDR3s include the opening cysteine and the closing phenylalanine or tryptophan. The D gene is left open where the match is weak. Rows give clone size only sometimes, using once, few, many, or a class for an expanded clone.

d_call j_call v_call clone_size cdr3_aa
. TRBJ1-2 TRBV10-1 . CASSESLNYGYTF
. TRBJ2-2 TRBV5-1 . CASSDTPKNTGELFF
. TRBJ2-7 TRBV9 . CASSLVVGGEQYF
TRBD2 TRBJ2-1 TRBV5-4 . CASSLAGVYNEQFF
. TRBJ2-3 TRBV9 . CASSVASRADTQYF
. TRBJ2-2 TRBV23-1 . CASSQGGTGAKNTGELFF
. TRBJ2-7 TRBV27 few CASSPRDGYEQYF
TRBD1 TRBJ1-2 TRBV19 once CASRQTTGATAYGYTF
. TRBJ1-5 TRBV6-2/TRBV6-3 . CASSYPQTARIYQPQHF
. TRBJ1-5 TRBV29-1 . CSVDIGVGQPQHF
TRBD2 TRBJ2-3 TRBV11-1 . CASSSRPLGGDTQYF
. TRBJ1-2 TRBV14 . CASSQVTGNYGYTF
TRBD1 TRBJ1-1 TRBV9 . CASSVTGTGGGLNTEAFF
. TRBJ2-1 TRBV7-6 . CASSPHSGSNEQFF
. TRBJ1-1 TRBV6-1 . CASSELQLRETEAFF
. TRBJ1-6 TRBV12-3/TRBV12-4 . CASSSVGSSPLHF
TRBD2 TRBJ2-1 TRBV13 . CASSLAVREGPNNEQFF
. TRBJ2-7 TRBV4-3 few CASSQDLLSQVEQYF
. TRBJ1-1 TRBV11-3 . CASSPGQNTEAFF
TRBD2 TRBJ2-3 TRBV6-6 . CASSQIGRLAGGLGTDTQYF
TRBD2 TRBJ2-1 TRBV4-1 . CASSQDRGGGAAEQFF
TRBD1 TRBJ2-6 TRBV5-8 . CASSVKGAFGANVLTF
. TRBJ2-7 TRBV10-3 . CAISESGGALYYEQYF
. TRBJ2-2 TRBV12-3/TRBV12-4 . CASSPGTGELFF
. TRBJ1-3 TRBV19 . CASERGGAWNTIYF
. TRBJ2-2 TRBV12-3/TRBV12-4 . CASSTLLTGELFF
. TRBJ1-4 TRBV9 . CASSVGVAGVATNEKLFF
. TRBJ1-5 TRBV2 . CASGFAQPQHF
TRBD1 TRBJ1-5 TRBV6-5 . CASSPRTGDQPQHF
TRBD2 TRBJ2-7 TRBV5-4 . CASSLVAGGSYEQYF
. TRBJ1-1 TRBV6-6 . CASSDSSLMNTEAFF
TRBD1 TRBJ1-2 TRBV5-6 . CASRWTGTYGYTF
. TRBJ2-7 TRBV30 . CAWSVSGMGGEQYF
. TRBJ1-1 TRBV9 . CASSVGGDDTEAFF
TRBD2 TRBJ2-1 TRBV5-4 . CASSPVGRLAGGYNEQFF
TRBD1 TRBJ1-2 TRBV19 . CASNWQGVHYGYTF
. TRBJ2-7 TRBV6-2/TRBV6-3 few CASSVQGSYEQYF
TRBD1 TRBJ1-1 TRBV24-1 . CATTLLTGNPEAFF
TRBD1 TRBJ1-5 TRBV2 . CARRDSYQPQHF
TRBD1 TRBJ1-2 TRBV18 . CASSPSPGQDGYTF
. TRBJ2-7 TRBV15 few CATSRDRGVEQYF
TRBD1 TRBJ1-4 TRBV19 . CASTLIHPYRGRTEKLFF
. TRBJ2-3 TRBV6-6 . CASRNSASLTDTQYF
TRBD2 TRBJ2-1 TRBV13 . CASSLAGGNEQFF
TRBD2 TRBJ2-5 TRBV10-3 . CAISTSGGLGETQYF
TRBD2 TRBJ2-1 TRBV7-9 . CASKSGASYNEQFF
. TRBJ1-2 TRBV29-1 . CSVILGGRDYGYTF
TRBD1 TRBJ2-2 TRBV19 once CASQTTGGFTGELFF
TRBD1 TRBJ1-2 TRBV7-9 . CASSLEQGAFYGYTF
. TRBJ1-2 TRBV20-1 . CSATGQGRAAF
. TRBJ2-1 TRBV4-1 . CASSQVDMISYNEQFF
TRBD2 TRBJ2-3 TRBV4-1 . CASSLLAGSTDTQYF
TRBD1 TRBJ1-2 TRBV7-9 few CASSFGPPDRADYGYTF
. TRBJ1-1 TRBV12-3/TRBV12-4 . CASGGSKVFF
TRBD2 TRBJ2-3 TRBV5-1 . CASSLAGGGQADTQYF
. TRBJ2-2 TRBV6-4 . CASSDNQGYGELFF
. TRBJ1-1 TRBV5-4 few CASILHTEAFF
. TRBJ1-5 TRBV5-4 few CASSLDPGRGQPQHF
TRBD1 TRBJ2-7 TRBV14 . CASSQTGQGAYEQYF
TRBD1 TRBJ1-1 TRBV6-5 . CASKKPGGAAEAFF